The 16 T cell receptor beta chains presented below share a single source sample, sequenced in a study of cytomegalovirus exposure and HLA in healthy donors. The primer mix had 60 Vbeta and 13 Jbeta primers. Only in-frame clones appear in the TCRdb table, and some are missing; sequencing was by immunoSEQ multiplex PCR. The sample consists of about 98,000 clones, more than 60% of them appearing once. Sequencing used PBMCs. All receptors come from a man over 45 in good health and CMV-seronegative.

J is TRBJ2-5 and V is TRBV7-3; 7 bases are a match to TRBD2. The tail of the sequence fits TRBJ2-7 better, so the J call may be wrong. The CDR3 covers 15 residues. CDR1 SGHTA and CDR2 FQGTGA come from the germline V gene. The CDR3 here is CASSLVPSGDYEQYF. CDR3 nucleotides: TGTGCCAGCAGCTTAGTCCCTAGCGGTGACTACGAGCAGTACTTC.

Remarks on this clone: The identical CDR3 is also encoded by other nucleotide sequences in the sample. The CDR3 bases are TGTGCCAGCAGTGATCTCGGGGGGCAGGTCCGCAATCAGCCCCAGCATTTT. This codes for CASSDLGGQVRNQPQHF. The chain couples TRBV2 to TRBJ1-5; D might be TRBD1 (6 bases). This CDR3 spans 17 amino acids. The V end lost 3 bases, the J end lost 2 bases, and 17 bases lay between the germline ends. CDR1 SNHLY and CDR2 FYNNEI come from the germline V gene.

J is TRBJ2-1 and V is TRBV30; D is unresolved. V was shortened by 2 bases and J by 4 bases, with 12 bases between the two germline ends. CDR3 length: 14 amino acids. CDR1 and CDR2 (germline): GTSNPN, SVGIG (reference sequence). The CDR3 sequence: CAWSLEQHYNEQFF. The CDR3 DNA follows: TGTGCCTGGAGTCTGGAGCAGCATTACAATGAGCAGTTCTTC.

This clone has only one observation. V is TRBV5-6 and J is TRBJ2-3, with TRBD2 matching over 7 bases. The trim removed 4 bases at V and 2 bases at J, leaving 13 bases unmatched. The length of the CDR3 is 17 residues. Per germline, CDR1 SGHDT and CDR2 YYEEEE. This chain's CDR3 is CASSVLGGGPDTDTQYF. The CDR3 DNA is TGTGCCAGCAGCGTCCTGGGCGGGGGTCCCGACACAGATACGCAGTATTTT.

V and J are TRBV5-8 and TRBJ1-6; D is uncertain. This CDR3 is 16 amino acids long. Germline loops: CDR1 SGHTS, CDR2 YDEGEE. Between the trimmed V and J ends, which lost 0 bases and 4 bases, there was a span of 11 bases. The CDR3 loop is CASSLGTGGYNSPLHF. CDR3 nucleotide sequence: TGTGCCAGCAGCTTGGGTACGGGAGGTTATAATTCACCCCTCCACTTT.

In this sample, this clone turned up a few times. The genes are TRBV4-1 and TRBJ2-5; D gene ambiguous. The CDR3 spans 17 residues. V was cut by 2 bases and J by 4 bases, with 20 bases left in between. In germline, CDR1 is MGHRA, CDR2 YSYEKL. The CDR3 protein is CASSQTPFGQDPETQYF. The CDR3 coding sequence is TGCGCCAGCAGCCAAACCCCCTTCGGTCAGGATCCAGAGACCCAGTACTTC.

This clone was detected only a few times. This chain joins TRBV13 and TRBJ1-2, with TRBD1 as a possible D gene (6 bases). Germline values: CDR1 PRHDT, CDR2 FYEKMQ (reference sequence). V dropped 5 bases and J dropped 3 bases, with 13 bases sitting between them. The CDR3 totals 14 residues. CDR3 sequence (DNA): TGTGCCAGCAGCACCCGGACAGCCTACTATGGCTACACCTTC. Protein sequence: CASSTRTAYYGYTF.

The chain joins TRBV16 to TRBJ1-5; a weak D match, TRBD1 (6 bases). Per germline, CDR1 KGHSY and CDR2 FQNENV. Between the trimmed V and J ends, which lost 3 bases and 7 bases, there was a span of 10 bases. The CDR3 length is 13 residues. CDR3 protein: CASSQGAGQPQHF. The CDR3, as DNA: TGTGCCAGCAGCCAGGGGGCAGGACAGCCCCAGCATTTT.

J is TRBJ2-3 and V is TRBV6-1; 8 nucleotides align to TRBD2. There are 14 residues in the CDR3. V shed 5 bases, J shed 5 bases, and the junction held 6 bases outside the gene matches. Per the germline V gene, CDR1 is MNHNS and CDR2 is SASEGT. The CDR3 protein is CASSRSGSEDTQYF. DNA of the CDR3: TGTGCCAGCAGTCGGAGCGGGAGTGAAGATACGCAGTATTTT.

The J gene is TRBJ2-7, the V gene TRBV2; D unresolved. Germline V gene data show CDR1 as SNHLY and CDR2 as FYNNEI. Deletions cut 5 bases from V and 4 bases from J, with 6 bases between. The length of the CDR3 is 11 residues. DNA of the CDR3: TGTGCCAGCAGTCTATCGTACGAGCAGTACTTC. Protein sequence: CASSLSYEQYF.

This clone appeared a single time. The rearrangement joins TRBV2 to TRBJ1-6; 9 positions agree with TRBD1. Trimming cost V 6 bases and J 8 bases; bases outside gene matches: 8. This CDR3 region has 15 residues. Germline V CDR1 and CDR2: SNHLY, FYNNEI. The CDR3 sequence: CASRGQGVRDSPLHF. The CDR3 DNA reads TGTGCCAGCAGGGGACAGGGCGTACGAGATTCACCCCTCCACTTT.

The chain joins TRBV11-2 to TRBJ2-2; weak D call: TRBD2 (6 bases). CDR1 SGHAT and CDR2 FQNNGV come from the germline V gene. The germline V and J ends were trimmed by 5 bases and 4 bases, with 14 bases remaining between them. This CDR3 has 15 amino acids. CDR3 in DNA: TGTGCCAGCAGCGTAAGACTGGGGGGCACCGGGGAGCTGTTTTTT. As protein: CASSVRLGGTGELFF.

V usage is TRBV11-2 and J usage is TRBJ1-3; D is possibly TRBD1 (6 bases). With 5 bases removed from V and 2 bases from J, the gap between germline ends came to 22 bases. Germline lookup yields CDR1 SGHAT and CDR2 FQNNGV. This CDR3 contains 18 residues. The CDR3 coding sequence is TGTGCCAGCAGCCGCAGCCGGGACACACTCGCGCCTGGAAACACCATATATTTT. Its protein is CASSRSRDTLAPGNTIYF.

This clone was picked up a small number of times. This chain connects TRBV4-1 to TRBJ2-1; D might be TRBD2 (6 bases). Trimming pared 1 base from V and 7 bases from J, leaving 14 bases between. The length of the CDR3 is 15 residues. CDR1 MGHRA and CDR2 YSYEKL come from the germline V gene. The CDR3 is CASSQATGVVNEQFF. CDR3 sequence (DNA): TGCGCCAGCAGCCAAGCCACGGGAGTTGTTAATGAGCAGTTCTTC.

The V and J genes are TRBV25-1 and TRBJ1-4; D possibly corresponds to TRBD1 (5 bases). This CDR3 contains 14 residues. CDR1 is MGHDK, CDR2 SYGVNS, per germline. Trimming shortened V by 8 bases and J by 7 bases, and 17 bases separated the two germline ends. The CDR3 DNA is TGTGCCAGCTCCCCAATCAGGGTCGGTGAAAAACTGTTTTTT. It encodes CASSPIRVGEKLFF.

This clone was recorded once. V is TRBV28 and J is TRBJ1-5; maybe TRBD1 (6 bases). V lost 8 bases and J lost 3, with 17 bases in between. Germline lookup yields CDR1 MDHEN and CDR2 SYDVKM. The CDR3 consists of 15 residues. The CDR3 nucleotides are TGTGCCAGCGGCAAGGGGGGGGCGACCAATCAGCCCCAGCATTTT. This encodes CASGKGGATNQPQHF. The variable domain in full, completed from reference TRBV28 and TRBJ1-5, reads DVKVTQSSRYLVKRTGEKVFLECVQDMDHENMFWYRQDPGLGLRLIYFSYDVKMKEKGDIPEGYSVSREKKERFSLILESASTNQTSMYLCASGKGGATNQPQHFGDGTRLSIL.